This T cell receptor (beta chain) was obtained from a study of early T cells in non-severe SARS-CoV-2 infection. Broader study findings: VDJdb matching, biased toward anti-spike CD8 responses, missed private and CD4 specificities.

Individually, cDNA molecules had unique molecular identifiers attached to them. Via MiXCR, TCRdb re-called the 5' RACE reads, giving one row per CDR3 protein. The data contain over 25,000 distinct CDR3 sequences, around 5.4% of them singletons. This clonotype was detected ten times or more. The target antigen is unknown. The CDR3 has 13 amino acids. V gave up 11 bases and J gave up 5 bases, with 18 bases separating them. Germline CDR1 reads ENHRY; CDR2 reads SYGVKD. Sequencing input: whole blood. This clonotype originated in an adult who was a healthcare worker with PCR-confirmed SARS-CoV-2 infection or an uninfected control (not recorded which). The V gene is TRBV10-3, the J gene TRBJ1-1; D may be TRBD1 (6 bases). The CDR3 reads CAANGGAETEAFF. CDR3 DNA: TGTGCCGCTAATGGGGGGGCTGAGACTGAAGCTTTCTTT.